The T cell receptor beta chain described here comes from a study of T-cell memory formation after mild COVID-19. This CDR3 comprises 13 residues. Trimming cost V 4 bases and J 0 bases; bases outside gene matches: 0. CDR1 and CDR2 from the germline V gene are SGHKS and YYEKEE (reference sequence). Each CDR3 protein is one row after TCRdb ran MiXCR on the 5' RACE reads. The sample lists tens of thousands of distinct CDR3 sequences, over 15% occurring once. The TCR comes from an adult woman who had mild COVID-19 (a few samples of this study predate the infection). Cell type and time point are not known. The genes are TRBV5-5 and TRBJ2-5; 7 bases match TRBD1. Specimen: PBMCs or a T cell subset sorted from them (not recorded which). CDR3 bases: TGTGCCAGCAGCGGGACAGACCAAGAGACCCAGTACTTC. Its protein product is CASSGTDQETQYF.